One sample yielded the 13 T cell receptor beta chains listed below, sequenced in a study of early T cells in non-severe SARS-CoV-2 infection. TCRdb passed the 5' RACE reads through MiXCR, listing each CDR3 protein once. The data show approximately 30,000 distinct CDR3 sequences, with about 5.8% seen just once and about 25% held by the top ten. The sequenced sample consisted of whole blood. The receptor source for this set is an adult who was a healthcare worker with PCR-confirmed SARS-CoV-2 infection or an uninfected control (not recorded which).

This clonotype was seen repeatedly, ten times or more. The chain links TRBV12-3 or TRBV12-4 to TRBJ2-1; D remains ambiguous. V was trimmed by 4 bases and J by 7 bases, leaving 8 bases between them. This CDR3 has 12 amino acids. CDR3 in DNA: TGTGCCAGCAGTTCTCTGGCGAATGAGCAGTTCTTC. Amino acids: CASSSLANEQFF.

In this sample, this clonotype turned up many times. V usage is TRBV7-2 and J usage is TRBJ1-1; 7 nucleotides agree with TRBD1. The CDR3 is 14 residues long. After removal of 5 bases from V and 3 bases from J, the junction contained 6 bases not matched to a gene. Germline V CDR1 and CDR2: SGHTA, FQGNSA. The CDR3 is CASSLTGTHTEAFF. Here the CDR3 DNA reads TGTGCCAGCAGCCTGACAGGGACGCACACTGAAGCTTTCTTT. The complete variable domain, with remaining parts taken from reference TRBV7-2 and TRBJ1-1, reads GAGVSQSPSNKVTEKGKDVELRCDPISGHTALYWYRQSLGQGLEFLIYFQGNSAPDKSGLPSDRFSAERTGGSVSTLTIQRTQQEDSAVYLCASSLTGTHTEAFFGQGTRLTVV.

Ten or more counts support this clonotype. The CDR3 protein is CASSQAIAGGYYEQYF. The CDR3 DNA reads as TGCGCCAGCAGCCAAGCTATAGCGGGGGGTTACTACGAGCAGTACTTC. The chain combines TRBV4-1 with TRBJ2-7; 10 positions agree with TRBD2. This CDR3 spans 16 amino acids. Germline-derived CDR1 and CDR2 are MGHRA and YSYEKL. J gave up 3 bases and V 1 base, and 6 bases lay outside the gene matches.

This clonotype was recorded at least ten times. The rearrangement links TRBV5-1 to TRBJ1-1; TRBD1 aligns across 8 bases. Germline V CDR1 and CDR2: SGHRS, YFSETQ. Trimming at V came to 4 bases and at J to 4 bases, leaving 6 bases not matched to a gene. This CDR3 comprises 14 residues. CDR3 sequence (DNA): TGCGCCAGCAGCGTTGACAGGGGTCGCACTGAAGCTTTCTTT. Protein product: CASSVDRGRTEAFF.

This clonotype has just a few counts. The chain recombines TRBV5-5 with TRBJ2-7; D unclear. The V end lost 3 bases, the J end lost 0 bases, and 16 bases lay between the germline ends. This CDR3 contains 16 residues. Germline CDR1 and CDR2: SGHKS and YYEKEE (reference sequence). The CDR3 DNA reads TGTGCCAGCAGCTCCGACGGGCAAGGGATCTCCTACGAGCAGTACTTC. Amino acids: CASSSDGQGISYEQYF.

The sample holds many counts of this clonotype. This chain connects TRBV10-3 to TRBJ1-1; possible D gene TRBD1, 5 bases. Trimming took off 2 bases at V and 0 bases at J, with 13 bases between the two ends. Germline values: CDR1 ENHRY, CDR2 SYGVKD. This CDR3 has 16 amino acids. CDR3 DNA sequence: TGTGCCATCAGTGAGAGTTTGGGACCACTGAACACTGAAGCTTTCTTT. It encodes CAISESLGPLNTEAFF.

This clonotype was observed many times. The chain couples TRBV7-6 to TRBJ2-3; possible D gene TRBD2, 5 bases. Trimming shortened V by 3 bases and J by 0 bases, and 13 bases separated the two germline ends. Germline V CDR1 and CDR2: SGHVS, FNYEAQ. The CDR3 consists of 16 residues. Here the CDR3 DNA reads TGTGCCAGCAGCTTTCGTCGAGAGGGTAGCACAGATACGCAGTATTTT. This codes for CASSFRREGSTDTQYF. The full variable domain, rest sourced from reference TRBV7-6 and TRBJ2-3, is GAGVSQSPRYKVTKRGQDVALRCDPISGHVSLYWYRQALGQGPEFLTYFNYEAQQDKSGLPNDRFSAERPEGSISTLTIQRTEQRDSAMYRCASSFRREGSTDTQYFGPGTRLTVL.

The sample holds many counts of this clonotype. The genes are TRBV12-3 or TRBV12-4 and TRBJ1-6, with D hard to call. V lost 9 bases and J 10 bases, leaving 19 bases between the germline ends. This CDR3 comprises 14 residues. The CDR3 loop is CASRAGRSASPLHF. CDR3 DNA sequence: TGTGCCAGTAGAGCCGGGAGGTCCGCGTCACCCCTCCACTTT.

This clonotype was seen repeatedly, ten times or more. V usage is TRBV14 and J usage is TRBJ1-2; unclear D gene. The CDR3 is 13 residues long. The V gene's germline CDR1 is SGHDN and CDR2 FVKESK. V dropped 3 bases and J dropped 0 bases, with 5 bases sitting between them. CDR3: CASSHTANYGYTF. As DNA, the CDR3 is TGTGCCAGCAGCCACACAGCTAACTATGGCTACACCTTC.

The sample holds many counts of this clonotype. The rearrangement joins TRBV27 to TRBJ2-2, with D possibly matching TRBD1 (5 bases). Trimming left V 4 bases short and J 0 bases short, with 9 bases between. The CDR3 length is 15 residues. Per germline, CDR1 MNHEY and CDR2 SMNVEV (reference sequence). The CDR3 DNA is TGTGCCAGCAGTTGGGGCGGCCCGAACACCGGGGAGCTGTTTTTT. Protein sequence: CASSWGGPNTGELFF.

There are many counts of this clonotype. The chain joins TRBV5-1 to TRBJ2-1, with 11 positions matching TRBD2. Germline values: CDR1 SGHRS, CDR2 YFSETQ. Losses at the gene ends were 0 bases for V and 9 bases for J; bases not matched to a gene: 8. The CDR3 contains 16 residues. This CDR3 reads CASSLVTLAGVGEQFF. Here the CDR3 DNA reads TGCGCCAGCAGCTTGGTTACACTAGCGGGAGTGGGTGAGCAGTTCTTC.

In this sample, this clonotype turned up many times. The V call is TRBV7-6, the J call TRBJ2-3; the D is unclear. The V gene's germline CDR1 is SGHVS and CDR2 FNYEAQ. Trimming cost V 5 bases and J 6 bases, with 12 bases left between them. The CDR3 is made up of 13 amino acids. Here the CDR3 reads CASSPRIGDTQYF. The CDR3 DNA is TGTGCCAGCAGCCCCCGCATTGGGGATACGCAGTATTTT.

This clonotype was counted ten times or more. V gene TRBV20-1 combines with J gene TRBJ2-2; D not resolved. The ends were cut back, 6 bases at V and 6 bases at J, with 17 bases in the middle. This CDR3 is 14 amino acids long. Germline CDR1 and CDR2: DFQATT and SNEGSKA (reference sequence). In DNA form, the CDR3 reads TGCAGTGCAACCCCTAGTATCATGGCCGGGGAGCTGTTTTTT. It encodes CSATPSIMAGELFF.